These 3 T cell receptor beta chains came from one sample sequenced in a study of cytomegalovirus exposure and HLA in healthy donors. Primers for the PCR totalled 60 Vbeta and 13 Jbeta. Sequencing used immunoSEQ multiplex PCR; TCRdb keeps in-frame clones, though not all of them. The sample shows about 150,000 clones, about four fifths of them seen only once. Sequencing input: PBMCs. The source of these receptors is a man between 25 and 39 years old in good health and CMV-seropositive.

The chain is built from TRBV12-5 and TRBJ2-5; 8 bases align to TRBD2. V lost 6 bases and J lost 4; bases outside the gene matches: 7. The CDR3 totals 14 residues. Germline V gene data show CDR1 as LGHNT and CDR2 as FRNRAP. The CDR3: CASGREVGGETQYF. As DNA, the CDR3 is TGTGCTAGTGGGCGGGAGGTCGGGGGAGAGACCCAGTACTTC. Filled out from reference TRBV12-5 and TRBJ2-5, the complete variable domain reads DARVTQTPRHKVTEMGQEVTMRCQPILGHNTVFWYRQTMMQGLELLAYFRNRAPLDDSGMPKDRFSAEMPDATLATLKIQPSEPRDSAVYFCASGREVGGETQYFGPGTRLLVL.

The V and J genes are TRBV11-3 and TRBJ2-1; D is ambiguous. This CDR3 is built from 16 residues. Germline-derived CDR1 and CDR2 are SGHNT and YENEEA. V dropped 3 bases and J dropped 2 bases, with 14 bases sitting between them. The CDR3 nucleotides are TGTGCCAGCAGCTTTAGTACCCTCCCTACCTACAATGAGCAGTTCTTC. It codes for CASSFSTLPTYNEQFF.

J is TRBJ2-7 and V is TRBV7-2; TRBD2 is a possible D gene (5 bases). With 5 bases removed from V and 2 bases from J, the gap between germline ends came to 16 bases. Germline V gene data show CDR1 as SGHTA and CDR2 as FQGNSA. The CDR3 is made up of 15 amino acids. CDR3 sequence reads: CASSPSPGVPYEQYF. CDR3 DNA sequence: TGTGCCAGCAGCCCCTCCCCCGGGGTACCCTACGAGCAGTACTTC.